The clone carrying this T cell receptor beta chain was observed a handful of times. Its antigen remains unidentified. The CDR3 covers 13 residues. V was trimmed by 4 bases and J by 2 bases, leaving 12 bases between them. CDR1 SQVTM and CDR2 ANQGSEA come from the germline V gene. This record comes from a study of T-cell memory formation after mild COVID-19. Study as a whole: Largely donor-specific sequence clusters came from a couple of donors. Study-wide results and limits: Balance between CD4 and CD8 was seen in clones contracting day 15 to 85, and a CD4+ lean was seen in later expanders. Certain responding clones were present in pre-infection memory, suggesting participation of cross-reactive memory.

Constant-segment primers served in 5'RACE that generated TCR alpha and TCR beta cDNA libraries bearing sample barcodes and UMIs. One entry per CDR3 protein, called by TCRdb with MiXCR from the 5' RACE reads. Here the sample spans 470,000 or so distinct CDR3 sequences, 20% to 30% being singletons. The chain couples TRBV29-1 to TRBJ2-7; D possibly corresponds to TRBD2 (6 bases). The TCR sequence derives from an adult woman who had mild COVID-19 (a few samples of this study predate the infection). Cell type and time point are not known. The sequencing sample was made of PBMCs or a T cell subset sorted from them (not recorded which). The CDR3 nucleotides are TGCAGCGTTGTTTGGAGGGGCACCTACGAGCAGTACTTC. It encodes CSVVWRGTYEQYF.